This is a list of T cell receptor beta chains from one sample in a study of blood T cell repertoires in COVID-19. Here immunoSEQ multiplex PCR was the method, and the copy in TCRdb shows in-frame clones only, minus some. The data hold approximately 180,000 clones, with 75% to 85% observed a single time. The sample was PBMCs or T cells enriched from blood (not recorded which). Receptors were obtained from a man in his forties or fifties who had recovered from COVID-19. The CDR3 runs from the conserved cysteine through the conserved F or W. The order of the fields is V gene, J gene, clone size, D gene, CDR3 DNA, CDR3 protein. A D gene is named only where the DNA matches it firmly. Not all rows give a size; the values are once, few, many and, for expanded clones, a class.

TRBV2	TRBJ1-4	many	NA	TGTGCCAGCAGTGAAGCACGGGGGATGAATGAAAAACTGTTTTTT	CASSEARGMNEKLFF
TRBV7-8	TRBJ2-7	NA	NA	TGTGCCAGCAGCTTAGCGCAGGGGCGGTACGAGCAGTACTTC	CASSLAQGRYEQYF
TRBV5-1	TRBJ1-3	NA	NA	TGCGCCAGCAGCTTGGTAACAGGCTCTGGAAACACCATATATTTT	CASSLVTGSGNTIYF
TRBV5-1	TRBJ1-1	NA	NA	TGCGCCAGCAGCTTGGCAGGGGCGTTGGGTGAAGCTTTCTTT	CASSLAGALGEAFF
TRBV10-2	TRBJ1-1	NA	NA	TGCGCCAGCAGGGAGAACGCAGGCGAGGCTTTCTTT	CASRENAGEAFF
TRBV16	TRBJ1-2	NA	TRBD1	TGTGCCAGCAGCCGCTCGACAGGGTACAACTATGGCTACACCTTC	CASSRSTGYNYGYTF
TRBV28	TRBJ2-2	NA	TRBD2	TGTGCCAGCAGTCCCTCGTGGGGGGGGAACACCGGGGAGCTGTTTTTT	CASSPSWGGNTGELFF
TRBV18	TRBJ1-4	NA	NA	TGTGCCAGCTCACCGGAGAATGAAAAACTGTTTTTT	CASSPENEKLFF
TRBV4-2	TRBJ2-5	NA	NA	TGTGCCAGCAGCCAGGCCGGCGTGGCGGGCATTCAAGAGACCCAGTACTTC	CASSQAGVAGIQETQYF
TRBV5-4	TRBJ2-7	NA	TRBD1	TGTGCCAGCAGCCGGGGACAGGGCTACGAGCAGTACTTC	CASSRGQGYEQYF
TRBV5-4	TRBJ2-7	NA	TRBD1	TGTGCCAGCAGCTCATCTTGGGACAGCTACGAGCAGTACTTC	CASSSSWDSYEQYF
TRBV7-2	TRBJ1-5	NA	NA	TGTGCCAGCAGCTTTACAGGGTTTAGCAATCAGCCCCAGCATTTT	CASSFTGFSNQPQHF
TRBV13	TRBJ2-2	once	TRBD1	TGTGCCAGCAGCTTAGGCGATTCGGACAGGGATAACACCGGGGAGCTGTTTTTT	CASSLGDSDRDNTGELFF
TRBV9	TRBJ1-2	NA	NA	TGTGCCAGCAGCGTAGCAGGGGACTATGGCTACACCTTC	CASSVAGDYGYTF
TRBV10-3	TRBJ1-1	NA	NA	TGTGCCATCAGTGACGATGGCAGGGCGAACACTGAAGCTTTCTTT	CAISDDGRANTEAFF
TRBV9	TRBJ1-1	NA	NA	TGTGCCAGCAGCGTAGCCAGAAACACTGAAGCTTTCTTT	CASSVARNTEAFF
TRBV27	TRBJ2-7	NA	TRBD2	TGTGCCAGCAGCCCGAGGGGACTAGCGGGGGGGCCTCTCGAGCAGTACTTC	CASSPRGLAGGPLEQYF
TRBV6-5	TRBJ1-1	NA	NA	TGTGCCAGCAGTAGCCTCAGGCAGAACACTGAAGCTTTCTTT	CASSSLRQNTEAFF
TRBV2	TRBJ2-7	few	TRBD2	TGTGCCAGCAGTGACGAGCGACTAGCGGGGGGCTCCTACGAGCAGTACTTC	CASSDERLAGGSYEQYF
TRBV5-1	TRBJ1-2	NA	TRBD1	TGCGCCAGCAGCCCCTCGACAGGGTTATATGGCTACACCTTC	CASSPSTGLYGYTF
TRBV6-5	TRBJ1-2	NA	TRBD1	TGTGCCAGCACCTACTCGGGACAGGGGAGCGGCTACACCTTC	CASTYSGQGSGYTF
TRBV7-2	TRBJ2-3	once	NA	TGTGCCAGCAGCTTTCTAGGTGTTGTGGATACGCAGTATTTT	CASSFLGVVDTQYF
TRBV19	TRBJ2-2	NA	TRBD1	TGTGCCAGTAGCCCTGGACAGGGGGCTCCGAACACCGGGGAGCTGTTTTTT	CASSPGQGAPNTGELFF
TRBV27	TRBJ2-1	NA	NA	TGTGCCAGCAGTTTAGAGACTTACAATGAGCAGTTCTTC	CASSLETYNEQFF
TRBV5-1	TRBJ2-7	NA	TRBD1	TGCGCCAGCAGCCCCCGGACAGGTACCTACGAGCAGTACTTC	CASSPRTGTYEQYF
TRBV4-2	TRBJ2-7	NA	NA	TGTGCCAGCAGCCAAGCCACGGGATCCAATTCCTACGAGCAGTACTTC	CASSQATGSNSYEQYF
TRBV3-1/TRBV3-2	TRBJ2-7	NA	TRBD2	TGTGCCAGCAGCCAAAAGACCGGGACTAGCAGCTCCTACGAGCAGTACTTC	CASSQKTGTSSSYEQYF
TRBV7-9	TRBJ1-2	NA	NA	TGTGCCAGCAGCGTCGACAGGTGGTATGGCTACACCTTC	CASSVDRWYGYTF
TRBV11-3	TRBJ2-5	NA	NA	TGTGCCAGCAGCTTTGGAGGGGGCGGTGAGACCCAGTACTTC	CASSFGGGGETQYF
TRBV30	TRBJ2-1	once	TRBD2	TGTGCCTGGAGTTCTAGCGGGCCCTTGAATGAGCAGTTCTTC	CAWSSSGPLNEQFF
TRBV25-1	TRBJ2-4	NA	TRBD1	TGTGCCAGCAGTGAATATGGGGACAGGAGCAAAAACATTCAGTACTTC	CASSEYGDRSKNIQYF
TRBV10-1	TRBJ1-1	NA	NA	TGCGCCAGCAGACCCACGGGGGGCACTGAAGCTTTCTTT	CASRPTGGTEAFF
TRBV24-1	TRBJ1-5	NA	NA	TGTGCCACCAGTCAGAGCAATCAGCCCCAGCATTTT	CATSQSNQPQHF
TRBV6-5	TRBJ1-5	NA	TRBD1	TGTGCCAGCAGCAGGACACAGGGGCGAAGTCAGCCCCAGCATTTT	CASSRTQGRSQPQHF
TRBV11-2	TRBJ1-1	NA	NA	TGTGCCAGCAGCTTCACACAGGGTGGTGAAGCTTTCTTT	CASSFTQGGEAFF
TRBV6-5	TRBJ1-1	few	TRBD1	TGTGCCAGCAGTTACTCGGGACAGGGGGCGACTGAAGCTTTCTTT	CASSYSGQGATEAFF
TRBV4-1	TRBJ1-2	NA	NA	TGCGCCAGCAGCCACCTCGGCAGGGCCTTGTATGGCTACACCTTC	CASSHLGRALYGYTF
TRBV10-3	TRBJ2-1	NA	TRBD1	TGTGCCACCTTGGGGGACAGCCAAGAGCAGTTCTTC	CATLGDSQEQFF
TRBV7-9	TRBJ1-2	NA	NA	TGTGCCAGCAGAAACGTGGAGGGAGCGTTGGGCTACACCTTC	CASRNVEGALGYTF
TRBV11-3	TRBJ1-1	NA	NA	TGTGCCAGCAGCTTAGGGGGGGTCGAGAACACTGAAGCTTTCTTT	CASSLGGVENTEAFF
TRBV7-9	TRBJ1-2	few	TRBD1	TGTGCCAGCAGCAGCCGACAGGGAGTTTATGGCTACACCTTC	CASSSRQGVYGYTF
TRBV2	TRBJ1-1	NA	NA	TGTGCCAGCAGTCCGGGGGGGACACTTAACACTGAAGCTTTCTTT	CASSPGGTLNTEAFF
TRBV7-8	TRBJ2-7	NA	NA	TGTGCCAGCAGCCGTAGAGGGAGCGGGTCAACCTACGAGCAGTACTTC	CASSRRGSGSTYEQYF
TRBV7-9	TRBJ1-1	NA	TRBD1	TGTGCCAGCAGCTTAGGTCAGGGGGCGGACGCTGAAGCTTTCTTT	CASSLGQGADAEAFF
TRBV9	TRBJ2-6	NA	TRBD2	TGTGCCAGCAGCGTCGAGATTGGGGGACTACTAACTGGGGCCAACGTCCTGACTTTC	CASSVEIGGLLTGANVLTF
TRBV2	TRBJ2-3	NA	TRBD2	TGTGCCAGCGGTTCGGGTAGCGGGGGCACAGATACGCAGTATTTT	CASGSGSGGTDTQYF